Each of the 16 T cell receptor beta chains below was sequenced from the same sample in a study of radiation and T cells in renal cell carcinoma. Time point noted: blood 4 weeks post-SBRT, at nephrectomy. Treatment described: 15 Gy SBRT to primary tumor, nephrectomy 4 weeks later. The method was immunoSEQ multiplex PCR; TCRdb's version includes in-frame clones alone and lacks a portion of them. The data contain about 78,000 clones, approximately 90% of them singletons. Source: blood, taken from a patient whose treatment included radiotherapy and nephrectomy. These TCRs come from a woman aged 70-85 years with renal cell carcinoma.

This rearrangement joins TRBV28 to TRBJ2-1; D uncertain. This CDR3 has 13 amino acids. Germline CDR1 is MDHEN and CDR2 is SYDVKM. Trimming stripped 5 bases from V and 4 bases from J, with 9 bases between. Here the CDR3 reads CASSTLRYNEQFF. CDR3 DNA: TGTGCCAGCAGTACACTACGGTACAATGAGCAGTTCTTC.

The DNA of the CDR3 is TGTGCCAGCAGGGACAGGGTGGGTGGTGAAGCTTTCTTT. It is translated as CASRDRVGGEAFF. The chain combines TRBV2 with TRBJ1-1; 8 nucleotides line up with TRBD1. CDR1 and CDR2 from the germline V gene are SNHLY and FYNNEI. Unmatched junction bases numbered 7, after V lost 6 bases and J lost 7 bases. The CDR3 runs to 13 residues. Looking up the rest from reference TRBV2 and TRBJ1-1 gives the full variable domain: EPEVTQTPSHQVTQMGQEVILRCVPISNHLYFYWYRQILGQKVEFLVSFYNNEISEKSEIFDDQFSVERPDGSNFTLKIRSTKLEDSAMYFCASRDRVGGEAFFGQGTRLTVV.

The chain is built from TRBV28 and TRBJ1-5; D is undetermined. V dropped 11 bases and J dropped 5 bases, with 16 bases sitting between them. Per germline, CDR1 MDHEN and CDR2 SYDVKM. The CDR3 has 13 residues. The CDR3 is CASDEQPDQPQHF. DNA for the CDR3: TGTGCCTCTGACGAGCAGCCCGATCAGCCCCAGCATTTT.

The chain uses TRBV29-1 and TRBJ1-6; a weak D match, TRBD1 (5 bases). The CDR3 has 14 residues. Trimming pared 6 bases from V and 6 bases from J, leaving 15 bases between. CDR1 is SQVTM and CDR2 is ANQGSEA in the germline V gene. Here the CDR3 DNA reads TGCAGCGTCCAACTGGTAGGGGCTAATTCACCCCTCCACTTT. Translated: CSVQLVGANSPLHF.

The chain carries TRBV5-5 and TRBJ2-7; 7 bases match TRBD1. The CDR3 length is 15 residues. V trimming: 5 bases; J trimming: 3 bases; junction bases outside the gene matches: 11. Germline V gives CDR1 SGHKS, CDR2 YYEKEE (reference sequence). The DNA of the CDR3 is TGTGCCAGCAGGACAGGGCTAGCTTCTATCTACGAGCAGTACTTC. The encoded protein is CASRTGLASIYEQYF.

The chain joins TRBV28 to TRBJ1-2; 7 bases agree with TRBD1. This CDR3 has 16 residues. V dropped 2 bases and J dropped 5; count of bases not matched to a gene: 11. Germline assignment: CDR1 MDHEN and CDR2 SYDVKM. CDR3 region: CASSLEPTGRLYGYTF. The CDR3 DNA is TGTGCCAGCAGTTTAGAGCCGACAGGGAGGCTTTATGGCTACACCTTC.

The chain is built from TRBV29-1 and TRBJ1-1, with D unresolved. This CDR3 contains 13 residues. Trimming took off 2 bases at V and 4 bases at J, with 11 bases between the two ends. Per germline, CDR1 SQVTM and CDR2 ANQGSEA. The CDR3 loop reads CSVEPTVGTEAFF. CDR3 coding DNA: TGCAGCGTTGAACCAACAGTGGGCACTGAAGCTTTCTTT.

The V gene is TRBV2, the J gene TRBJ2-2, with D possibly TRBD2 on 6 matching bases. The CDR3 sequence is 16 residues long. The germline V and J ends were trimmed by 6 bases and 1 base, with 15 bases remaining between them. Germline lookup yields CDR1 SNHLY and CDR2 FYNNEI. The CDR3 sequence: CASSPRVGGNTGELFF. CDR3 nucleotide sequence: TGTGCCAGCAGCCCCAGGGTGGGGGGGAACACCGGGGAGCTGTTTTTT. Looking up the rest from reference TRBV2 and TRBJ2-2 gives the full variable domain: EPEVTQTPSHQVTQMGQEVILRCVPISNHLYFYWYRQILGQKVEFLVSFYNNEISEKSEIFDDQFSVERPDGSNFTLKIRSTKLEDSAMYFCASSPRVGGNTGELFFGEGSRLTVL.

The V and J genes are TRBV9 and TRBJ2-2, with 14 bases lining up with TRBD2. V lost 2 bases and J lost 5; bases outside the gene matches: 5. Looked up from germline, CDR1 is SGDLS and CDR2 is YYNGEE. CDR3 length equals 17 residues. The chain's CDR3 is CASSVLGLAGGTGELFF. CDR3 sequence (DNA): TGTGCCAGCAGCGTCCTCGGACTAGCGGGGGGAACCGGGGAGCTGTTTTTT.

The chain couples TRBV6-1 to TRBJ2-5; TRBD2 matches 9 bases. The CDR3 extends over 19 amino acids. Germline-derived CDR1 and CDR2 are MNHNS and SASEGT. J was trimmed by 3 bases and V by 2 bases; bases with no gene match: 16. Here the CDR3 DNA reads TGTGCCAGCAGTGAATCGGGCGGAGGATGGCGGGGGGGCGAAGAGACCCAGTACTTC. Translating gives CASSESGGGWRGGEETQYF.

This chain connects TRBV5-1 to TRBJ1-1, with 8 bases matching TRBD1. V lost 4 bases to trimming and J lost 4 bases; unmatched junction nucleotides: 6. Per germline, CDR1 SGHRS and CDR2 YFSETQ. CDR3 length: 14 residues. This CDR3 is CASSGGQGGTEAFF. The CDR3, as DNA: TGCGCCAGCAGCGGCGGACAGGGCGGCACTGAAGCTTTCTTT. The whole variable domain, remainder taken from reference TRBV5-1 and TRBJ1-1, is KAGVTQTPRYLIKTRGQQVTLSCSPISGHRSVSWYQQTPGQGLQFLFEYFSETQRNKGNFPGRFSGRQFSNSRSEMNVSTLELGDSALYLCASSGGQGGTEAFFGQGTRLTVV.

The rearrangement uses TRBV6-1 and TRBJ1-5, with TRBD1 as a possible D gene (6 bases). The CDR3 totals 15 residues. Trimming took 4 bases from V and 3 from J, leaving 13 bases between them. Looked up from germline, CDR1 is MNHNS and CDR2 is SASEGT. CDR3 bases: TGTGCCAGCAGTGTCGTCGGACAGACCAATCAGCCCCAGCATTTT. This encodes CASSVVGQTNQPQHF.

The chain links TRBV19 to TRBJ1-2, with a possible D match to TRBD1 (5 bases). CDR3 length equals 17 residues. From germline, CDR1 is LNHDA and CDR2 SQIVND (reference sequence). Between the trimmed V and J ends, which lost 2 bases and 1 base, there was a span of 17 bases. CDR3 in DNA: TGTGCCAGTAGTATAAGGGGCAGGACAACTTTTAACTATGGCTACACCTTC. It encodes CASSIRGRTTFNYGYTF.

This sequence joins TRBV30 and TRBJ2-4; 9 bases are a match to TRBD1. Per the germline V gene, CDR1 is GTSNPN and CDR2 is SVGIG (reference sequence). The CDR3 contains 15 residues. Losses at the gene ends were 2 bases for V and 3 bases for J; bases not matched to a gene: 5. The CDR3 is CAWSSSTGGKNIQYF. DNA for the CDR3: TGTGCCTGGAGTTCGTCGACAGGGGGCAAAAACATTCAGTACTTC.

The genes are TRBV6-5 and TRBJ2-3, with 7 bases lining up with TRBD1. This CDR3 is 13 amino acids long. V lost 7 bases and J lost 8; bases outside the gene matches: 9. Germline lookup yields CDR1 MNHEY and CDR2 SVGAGI. The CDR3 bases are TGTGCCAGCAAGGGGGCAGGGTCTTCTACGCAGTATTTT. This sequence encodes CASKGAGSSTQYF.

The chain employs TRBV11-3 and TRBJ2-7; 9 bases match TRBD1. The CDR3 is 15 amino acids. CDR1 is SGHNT and CDR2 is YENEEA in the germline V gene. V trimming: 3 bases; J trimming: 8 bases; junction bases outside the gene matches: 11. This CDR3 is CASSFLPTGQGKQYF. In nucleotides, the CDR3 is TGTGCCAGCAGCTTCCTCCCGACCGGACAGGGGAAGCAGTACTTC. Using reference TRBV11-3 and TRBJ2-7 for the parts outside the CDR3, the full variable domain is EAGVVQSPRYKIIEKKQPVAFWCNPISGHNTLYWYLQNLGQGPELLIRYENEEAVDDSQLPKDRFSAERLKGVDSTLKIQPAELGDSAVYLCASSFLPTGQGKQYFGPGTRLTVT.